The source of this T cell receptor (beta chain) is a study of blood T cells in healthy people across ages. Combining a sample-barcoded 5' primer with a J-beta primer mix, a second PCR ran for roughly 7 to 11 cycles. TCRdb ran MiXCR on the 5' RACE reads and lists one entry per CDR3 protein. In the table there are approximately 850,000 distinct CDR3 sequences, 58% of which are singletons. In germline, CDR1 is ENHRY, CDR2 SYGVKD. The CDR3 is 11 amino acids. Trimming took off 10 bases at V and 3 bases at J, with 7 bases between the two ends. The chain combines TRBV10-3 with TRBJ2-1; D not resolved. The source of this sequence is a man under 40 in good health. Material for sequencing was blood. As DNA, the CDR3 is TGTGCCAGCGCAATCTACAATGAGCAGTTCTTC. This sequence encodes CASAIYNEQFF.